This TCR beta chain is from a study of immune heterogeneity within non-small cell lung tumors. Study at large: Of the tumors, a few were squamous cell, 10 non-squamous, and 1 not otherwise specified. General observations from the study: Site-unique high-frequency clones occurred alongside identical dominant CDR3 beta clonotypes that recurred across tumor sites within a patient.

Bulk tumor genomic DNA constituted the template, at 600 to 750 ng per sample. Several biopsies per primary tumor were taken during surgery, spaced as far apart as possible. The patients were newly diagnosed with non-small cell lung cancer, had not been treated, and had curative surgery. Germline values: CDR1 DFQATT, CDR2 SNEGSKA (reference sequence). Deletions cut 6 bases from V and 12 bases from J, with 17 bases between. There are 11 residues in the CDR3. This clonotype was found many times. Its antigen is unidentified. The TCR beta CDR3 region underwent multiplex PCR amplification with 32 V and 13 J primers. TCRdb independently ran MiXCR on the multiplex PCR reads; one entry per CDR3 protein. The sample lists 9,000 to 13,000 distinct CDR3 sequences, 26% occurring once.

The V and J genes are TRBV20-1 and TRBJ1-2; no reliable D call. The clonotype originates from a woman between 50 and 59 years old with non-small cell lung cancer. The sequenced material came from lung tumor tissue. The CDR3, as DNA: TGCAGTGCCCATAGGAGCACTCTCCACACCTTC. Protein: CSAHRSTLHTF.